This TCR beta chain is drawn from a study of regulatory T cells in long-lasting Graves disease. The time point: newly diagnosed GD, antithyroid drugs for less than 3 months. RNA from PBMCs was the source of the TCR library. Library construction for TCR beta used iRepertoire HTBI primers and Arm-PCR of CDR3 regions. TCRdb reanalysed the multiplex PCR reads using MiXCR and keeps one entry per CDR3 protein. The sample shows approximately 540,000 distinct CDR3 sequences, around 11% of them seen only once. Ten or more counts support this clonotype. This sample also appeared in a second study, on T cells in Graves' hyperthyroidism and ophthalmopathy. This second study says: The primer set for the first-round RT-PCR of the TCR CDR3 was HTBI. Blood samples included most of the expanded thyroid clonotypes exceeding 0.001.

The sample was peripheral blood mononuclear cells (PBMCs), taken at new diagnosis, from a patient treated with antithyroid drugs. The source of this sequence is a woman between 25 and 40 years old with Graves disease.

CDR3 loop: CASSFIGGSYEQYF. The CDR3 DNA reads TGTGCCAGCAGTTTTATCGGCGGATCGTACGAGCAGTACTTC. V is TRBV28 and J is TRBJ2-7; D ambiguous. The V gene lost 3 bases and the J gene lost 4 bases, with 13 bases spanning the gap. The germline V gene has CDR1 MDHEN and CDR2 SYDVKM. The CDR3 runs to 14 residues.